This TCR beta chain was documented in a study of blood T cell repertoires in COVID-19. Study as a whole: From the United States, Italy and Spain came samples of acute and convalescent COVID-19.

Only in-frame clones appear in the TCRdb table, and some are missing; sequencing was by immunoSEQ multiplex PCR. The data hold about 190,000 clones, with 75% to 80% observed a single time. The germline V gene encodes CDR1 MGHRA and CDR2 YSYEKL. The CDR3 runs 14 residues. V lost 4 bases and J 4 bases, leaving 11 bases between the germline ends. The receptor's source is a woman in her sixties or seventies with acute or convalescent COVID-19. This chain connects TRBV4-1 to TRBJ2-1, with a weak D call TRBD1 (5 bases). The material sequenced was peripheral blood. CDR3 residues: CASSRTDRYNEQFF. CDR3 in DNA: TGCGCCAGCAGCCGCACAGACAGATACAATGAGCAGTTCTTC.